The rows below give T cell receptor beta chains drawn from one sample of a study of control samples from healthy donors and cancer patients. The assay was immunoSEQ multiplex PCR, and TCRdb's table has in-frame clones only and misses some. Of fewer than 300,000 clones listed, roughly 80% are singletons. What was sequenced was PBMCs. The receptors shown here come from a woman aged 60-75 years with lung cancer. CDR3s include the opening cysteine and the closing phenylalanine or tryptophan. The order of the fields is clone size, J gene, V gene, CDR3 protein. Part of the rows lack a size; the others show once, few, many or a class for expanded clones.

>.|TRBJ1-6|TRBV3-1/TRBV3-2
CASSPGGLGNSPLHF
>.|TRBJ1-6|TRBV11-2
CASSPIPYREEDSPLHF
>.|TRBJ1-1|TRBV5-1
CASGQGGTEAFF
>.|TRBJ2-5|TRBV19
CASSTGTSGSETQYF
>.|TRBJ1-2|TRBV7-8
CASSLGTGDGYTF
>.|TRBJ2-7|TRBV6-5
CASKLAGDSYEQYF
>.|TRBJ2-3|TRBV3-1/TRBV3-2
CASSQESLDTQYF
>.|TRBJ1-1|TRBV19
CASSMRDRNTEAFF
>.|TRBJ1-6|TRBV9
CASSPGTVNSPLHF
>few|TRBJ2-3|TRBV5-1
CASSSGLAERADTQYF
>.|TRBJ1-1|TRBV29-1
CSARKGTEAFF
>.|TRBJ1-2|TRBV7-2
CASSLVAGPSGYTF
>.|TRBJ2-7|TRBV5-1
CASSRGAGIYEQYF
>.|TRBJ2-1|TRBV9
CASSVTGTDYNEQFF
>.|TRBJ2-1|TRBV7-2
CASSPLAGDEQFF
>.|TRBJ1-2|TRBV5-1
CASSQDSTYGYTF
>.|TRBJ2-1|TRBV6-5
CASRFRSAYNEQFF
>.|TRBJ2-7|TRBV9
CASSPTGTPYEQYF
>.|TRBJ2-3|TRBV7-8
CASSLGGADTQYF
>.|TRBJ2-1|TRBV19
CASSTPQAGARGSGQFF
>once|TRBJ2-5|TRBV5-1
CASSEQGQETQYF
>.|TRBJ2-7|TRBV5-4
CASSFERTGQYF
>.|TRBJ1-6|TRBV12-3/TRBV12-4
CASSLNQNSPLHF
>.|TRBJ2-1|TRBV5-6
CASRKWYGWTANEQFF